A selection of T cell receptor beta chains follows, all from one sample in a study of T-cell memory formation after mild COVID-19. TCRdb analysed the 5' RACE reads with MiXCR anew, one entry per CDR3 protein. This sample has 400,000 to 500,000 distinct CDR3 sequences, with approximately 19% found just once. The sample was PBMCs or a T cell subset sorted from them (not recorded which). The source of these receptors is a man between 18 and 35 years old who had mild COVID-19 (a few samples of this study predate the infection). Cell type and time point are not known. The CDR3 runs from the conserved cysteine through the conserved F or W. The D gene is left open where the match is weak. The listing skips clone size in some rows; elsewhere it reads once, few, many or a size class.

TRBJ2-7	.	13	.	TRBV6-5	TGTGCCAGCAGTTATTGGGTAGGGGCCGAGCAGTACTTC	CASSYWVGAEQYF
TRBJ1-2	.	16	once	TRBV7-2	TGTGCCAGCAGCTTCGGGCAGGGAGTCGGTGGCTATGGCTACACCTTC	CASSFGQGVGGYGYTF
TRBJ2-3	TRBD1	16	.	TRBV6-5	TGTGCCAGCAGTACACCCGGGACAGGGGGCACAGATACGCAGTATTTT	CASSTPGTGGTDTQYF
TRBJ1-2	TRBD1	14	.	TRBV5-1	TGCGCCAGCAGCTTGCAGGGGGAAAGCTATGGCTACACCTTC	CASSLQGESYGYTF
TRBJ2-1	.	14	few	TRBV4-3	TGCGCCAGCAGCCAAGGCAGGGCGTACAATGAGCAGTTCTTC	CASSQGRAYNEQFF
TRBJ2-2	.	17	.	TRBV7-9	TGTGCCAGCAGCTCACGGGCGGGGTCTCGCGACACCGGGGAGCTGTTTTTT	CASSSRAGSRDTGELFF
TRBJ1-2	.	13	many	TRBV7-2	TGTGCCAGCAGCCCCCGGCGTGACGCGGGCTACACCTTC	CASSPRRDAGYTF
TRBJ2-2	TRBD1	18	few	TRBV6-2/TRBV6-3	TGTGCCAGCAGTATGTCCGGGACAGGAATAAGAAACACCGGGGAGCTGTTTTTT	CASSMSGTGIRNTGELFF
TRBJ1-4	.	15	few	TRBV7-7	TGTGCCAGCAGCCCGTCAGGGGCAACTAATGAAAAACTGTTTTTT	CASSPSGATNEKLFF
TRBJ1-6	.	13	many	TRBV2	TGTGCCAGCCTTGGACAGTCTCTCGACCTGTACCACTTT	CASLGQSLDLYHF
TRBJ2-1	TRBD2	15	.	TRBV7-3	TGTGCCAGCAGCTCCACTAGCGGGGGCCGCAGGGAGCAGTTCTTC	CASSSTSGGRREQFF
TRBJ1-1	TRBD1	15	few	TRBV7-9	TGTGCCAGCAGCCCTCCGACAGGGGCGAACACTGAAGCTTTCTTT	CASSPPTGANTEAFF
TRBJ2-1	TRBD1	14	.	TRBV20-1	TGCAGTGCTCACCGTCCGGCAGGGGGCAATGAGCAGTTCTTC	CSAHRPAGGNEQFF
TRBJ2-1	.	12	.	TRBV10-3	TGTGCCATCAGTGGGCGAGGGGAGGGGGCAGTCTTC	CAISGRGEGAVF
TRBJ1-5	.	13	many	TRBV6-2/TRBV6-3	TGTGCCAGTCTCCGGGGTTACAATCAGCCCCAGCATTTT	CASLRGYNQPQHF
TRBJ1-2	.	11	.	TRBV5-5	TGTGCCAGCAGATCCGAGGGAGGCTACACCTTC	CASRSEGGYTF
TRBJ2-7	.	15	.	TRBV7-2	TGTGCCAGCAGCGCTAGACAGGCTACCTCCTACGAGCAGTACTTC	CASSARQATSYEQYF
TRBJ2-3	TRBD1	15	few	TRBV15	TGTGCCACCAGCAAAGACAGGGGGCTAAGAGATACGCAGTATTTT	CATSKDRGLRDTQYF
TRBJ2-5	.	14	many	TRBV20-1	TGCAGTGCCGACGGTTGGGCAGGAAAAGAGACCCAGTACTTC	CSADGWAGKETQYF
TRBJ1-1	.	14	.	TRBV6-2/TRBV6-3	TGTGCCAGTAGAACTTTAGGGGGGGGCACTGAAGCTTTCTTT	CASRTLGGGTEAFF
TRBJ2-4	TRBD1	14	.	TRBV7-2	TGTGCCAGCAGTCCGACAGGGGGCTACAACATTCAGTACTTC	CASSPTGGYNIQYF
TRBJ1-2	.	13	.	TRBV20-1	TGCAGTGCATTCAGCGACAGGAACTATGGCTACACCTTC	CSAFSDRNYGYTF
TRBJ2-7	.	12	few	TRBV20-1	TGCAGTGCGTCCCGACCTCCCTACGAGCAGTACTTC	CSASRPPYEQYF
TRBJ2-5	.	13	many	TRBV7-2	TGTGCCAGCAGCTTACTCAGCCAAGAGACCCAGTACTTC	CASSLLSQETQYF
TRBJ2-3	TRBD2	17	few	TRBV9	TGTGCCAGCAGCGTAGCTTCTAGCGGGGGGGCCCGGCATACGCAGTATTTT	CASSVASSGGARHTQYF
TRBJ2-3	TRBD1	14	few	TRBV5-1	TGCGCCAGCTATCTAAATACAGGGGCAGATACGCAGTATTTT	CASYLNTGADTQYF
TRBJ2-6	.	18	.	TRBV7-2	TGTGCCTGCAGCTTACCGGACAGCGGAGAGTCTGGGGCCAACGTCCTGACTTTC	CACSLPDSGESGANVLTF
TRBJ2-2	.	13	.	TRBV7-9	TGTGCCACCGTCCCAACAGGTGCCGGGGAGCTGTTTTTT	CATVPTGAGELFF